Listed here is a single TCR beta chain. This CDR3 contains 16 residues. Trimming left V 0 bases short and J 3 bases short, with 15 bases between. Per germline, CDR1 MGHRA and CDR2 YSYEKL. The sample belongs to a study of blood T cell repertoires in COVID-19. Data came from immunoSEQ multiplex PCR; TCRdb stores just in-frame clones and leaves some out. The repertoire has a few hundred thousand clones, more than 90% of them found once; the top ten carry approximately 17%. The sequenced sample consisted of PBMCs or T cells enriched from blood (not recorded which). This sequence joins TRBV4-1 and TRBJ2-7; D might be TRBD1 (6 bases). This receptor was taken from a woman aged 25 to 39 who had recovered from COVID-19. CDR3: CASSQDQTGQFYEQYF. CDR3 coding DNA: TGCGCCAGCAGCCAAGATCAAACCGGACAGTTCTACGAGCAGTACTTC.